This entry concerns a single T cell receptor beta chain. The PCR employed 60 Vbeta primers together with 13 Jbeta primers. Here immunoSEQ multiplex PCR was the method, and the copy in TCRdb shows in-frame clones only, minus some. Of about 180,000 clones listed, roughly 77% are singletons. J was trimmed by 1 base and V by 4 bases; bases with no gene match: 6. Germline-derived CDR1 and CDR2 are SGHAT and FQNNGV. The CDR3 is 15 amino acids. The sample originates from a study of cytomegalovirus exposure and HLA in healthy donors. The sequencing input was PBMCs. J is TRBJ2-5 and V is TRBV11-2; TRBD1 aligns across 7 bases. The clonotype was recovered from a woman aged 30 to 39 in good health and CMV-seropositive. The CDR3 DNA follows: TGTGCCAGCAGCTCTGACAGGGCTTTCCAAGAGACCCAGTACTTC. It codes for CASSSDRAFQETQYF.